One sample yielded the 31 T cell receptor beta chains listed below, sequenced in a study of control samples from healthy donors and cancer patients. Repertoires were generated with immunoSEQ multiplex PCR, while TCRdb's copy carries only in-frame clones and drops some. The sample includes roughly 55,000 clones, 95% to 96% of them seen just once. Specimen: blood. The receptors derive from a woman younger than 35 in good health.

V and J are TRBV6-4 and TRBJ2-5, with D perhaps matching TRBD2 (6 bases). Trimming removed 4 bases at V and 1 base at J, with 10 bases between. The CDR3 spans 14 residues. The germline V gene encodes CDR1 MRHNA and CDR2 SNTAGT. The CDR3 DNA reads as TGTGCCAGCAGTGCTAGGGGAGGCCAAGAGACCCAGTACTTC. Its protein is CASSARGGQETQYF.

V gene TRBV9 combines with J gene TRBJ1-6; D not resolved. This CDR3 is built from 15 residues. Deletions cut 2 bases from V and 5 bases from J, with 11 bases between. Germline-derived CDR1 and CDR2 are SGDLS and YYNGEE. The CDR3: CASSVLGDHNSPLHF. CDR3 in DNA: TGTGCCAGCAGCGTCCTCGGAGATCATAATTCACCCCTCCACTTT.

In its sample, this clone was seen once. The CDR3 protein is CATKVTPRDNGYTF. The CDR3 bases are TGTGCCACCAAAGTAACCCCCCGGGACAATGGCTACACCTTC. The chain joins TRBV24-1 to TRBJ1-2; weak D call: TRBD1 (6 bases). There are 14 residues in the CDR3. The germline V gene encodes CDR1 KGHDR and CDR2 SFDVKD. V was shortened by 8 bases and J by 6 bases, with 18 bases between the two germline ends.

The chain carries TRBV18 and TRBJ1-3; unclear D gene. Trimming cost V 2 bases and J 7 bases, with 9 bases left between them. This CDR3 is built from 13 residues. The V gene's germline CDR1 is KGHSH and CDR2 LQKENI. The CDR3 DNA reads TGTGCCAGCTCACCATGGGAAGGGAACACCATATATTTT. Its protein is CASSPWEGNTIYF.

There are a few counts of this clone. The chain uses TRBV19 and TRBJ2-5; D not resolved. The V end was cut by 6 bases, the J end by 4 bases, with 21 bases between. Germline-derived CDR1 and CDR2 are LNHDA and SQIVND (reference sequence). The CDR3 contains 16 residues. This CDR3 is CASSHPATASRETQYF. The CDR3 bases are TGTGCCAGTAGCCACCCTGCGACGGCCTCCAGAGAGACCCAGTACTTC. The full variable domain, its missing parts supplied by reference TRBV19 and TRBJ2-5, is DGGITQSPKYLFRKEGQNVTLSCEQNLNHDAMYWYRQDPGQGLRLIYYSQIVNDFQKGDIAEGYSVSREKKESFPLTVTSAQKNPTAFYLCASSHPATASRETQYFGPGTRLLVL.

The chain employs TRBV5-4 and TRBJ2-7; 12 bases are shared with TRBD2. The V segment lost 4 bases and the J segment 3 bases; nucleotides outside the gene matches: 2. The length of the CDR3 is 14 residues. The germline CDR1 and CDR2 sequences are SGHNT and YYREEE (reference sequence). The CDR3 bases are TGTGCCAGCAGCCCTAGCGGGGGGGGCTACGAGCAGTACTTC. It is translated as CASSPSGGGYEQYF.

CDR3 residues: CASTWDRGVLKDGYTF. DNA for the CDR3: TGTGCCAGCACCTGGGACAGGGGGGTGCTAAAGGATGGCTACACCTTC. This chain links TRBV2 with TRBJ1-2; 11 bases match TRBD1. CDR1 is SNHLY, CDR2 FYNNEI, per germline. Germline trimming cut 7 bases from V and 6 bases from J; bases unmatched to any gene: 13. This CDR3 has 16 amino acids.

The V gene is TRBV19, the J gene TRBJ1-3; 9 nucleotides align to TRBD1. The CDR3 is 13 residues long. Germline CDR1 and CDR2: LNHDA and SQIVND (reference sequence). Trimming took 9 bases from V and 7 from J; bases not matched to a gene: 7. The CDR3 protein is CASEAGQGNTIYF. CDR3 DNA sequence: TGTGCCAGCGAAGCAGGACAGGGGAACACCATATATTTT.

This chain links TRBV10-2 with TRBJ2-6; D is unresolved. CDR1 WSHSY and CDR2 SAAADI come from the germline V gene. Trimming pared 7 bases from V and 1 base from J, leaving 5 bases between. The CDR3 runs to 13 residues. CDR3 nucleotides: TGCGCCAGCACCCGATCTGGGGCCAACGTCCTGACTTTC. Protein sequence: CASTRSGANVLTF.

The chain recombines TRBV30 with TRBJ1-3; D unresolved. V lost 0 bases and J lost 4, with 4 bases in between. From germline, CDR1 is GTSNPN and CDR2 SVGIG (reference sequence). This CDR3 is 12 amino acids long. CDR3 in amino acids: CAWSVLGNTIYF. CDR3 nucleotides: TGTGCCTGGAGTGTACTAGGAAACACCATATATTTT.

This chain uses TRBV6-2 or TRBV6-3 with TRBJ1-2; the D is unclear. CDR1 and CDR2 (germline): MNHEY, SVGEGT. The V end was cut by 5 bases, the J end by 4 bases, with 11 bases between. The CDR3 is 13 amino acids. In DNA form, the CDR3 reads TGTGCCAGCAGTCCCGACGGACTCTATGGCTACACCTTC. Amino acids: CASSPDGLYGYTF.

The chain links TRBV6-4 to TRBJ2-1; 8 nucleotides agree with TRBD2. Germline assignment: CDR1 MRHNA and CDR2 SNTAGT. The CDR3 runs 15 residues. Trimming took 0 bases from V and 6 from J; bases not matched to a gene: 4. The CDR3 sequence: CASSDSRGGFNEQFF. CDR3 DNA sequence: TGTGCCAGCAGTGACTCTCGGGGGGGGTTCAATGAGCAGTTCTTC.

The chain carries TRBV4-3 and TRBJ2-5; 10 nucleotides agree with TRBD1. In germline, CDR1 is LGHNA, CDR2 YSLEER. V trimming: 9 bases; J trimming: 4 bases; junction bases outside the gene matches: 5. The CDR3 is 13 residues long. The CDR3 reads CARGQGRLETQYF. CDR3 nucleotide sequence: TGCGCCAGGGGACAGGGGAGGTTAGAGACCCAGTACTTC.

The CDR3 region is CASTREQETPLHF. The CDR3 DNA follows: TGCGCCAGCACCCGAGAACAAGAGACACCCCTCCACTTT. V and J are TRBV10-2 and TRBJ1-6; unclear D gene. The length of the CDR3 is 13 residues. CDR1 WSHSY and CDR2 SAAADI come from the germline V gene. The V end lost 7 bases, the J end lost 11 bases, and 15 bases lay between the germline ends.

This chain links TRBV14 with TRBJ1-2, with no clear D. Trimming took off 3 bases at V and 8 bases at J, with 13 bases between the two ends. Germline lookup yields CDR1 SGHDN and CDR2 FVKESK. The CDR3 spans 13 residues. This chain's CDR3 is CASSQEHGEGYTF. The CDR3 DNA is TGTGCCAGCAGCCAGGAGCACGGGGAAGGCTACACCTTC.

The genes are TRBV4-1 and TRBJ1-3; a weak D match, TRBD1 (5 bases). There are 17 residues in the CDR3. Germline V gene data show CDR1 as MGHRA and CDR2 as YSYEKL. V shed 0 bases and J shed 5 bases, with 17 bases lying between them. CDR3 nucleotides: TGCGCCAGCAGCCAAGAGACAGTGTCCCAAATGCGAAACACCATATATTTT. Amino acids: CASSQETVSQMRNTIYF.

V is TRBV2 and J is TRBJ1-6, with 8 bases aligning to TRBD1. The V gene's germline CDR1 is SNHLY and CDR2 FYNNEI. Trimming at V came to 4 bases and at J to 10 bases, leaving 9 bases not matched to a gene. The CDR3 runs 15 residues. CDR3 residues: CASSVTGAVESPLHF. The DNA for the CDR3 is TGTGCCAGCAGTGTGACAGGGGCGGTGGAATCACCCCTCCACTTT.

The chain joins TRBV2 to TRBJ2-1; possible D gene TRBD1, 6 bases. In germline, CDR1 is SNHLY, CDR2 FYNNEI. V gave up 7 bases and J gave up 2 bases, with 15 bases separating them. The length of the CDR3 is 15 residues. The CDR3 spells CASKEASGAYNEQFF. In DNA form, the CDR3 reads TGTGCCAGCAAGGAGGCTTCAGGGGCCTACAATGAGCAGTTCTTC.

The chain combines TRBV6-5 with TRBJ1-2; 7 bases agree with TRBD1. The CDR3 consists of 13 residues. After removal of 4 bases from V and 6 bases from J, the junction contained 5 bases not matched to a gene. Germline V gene lookup returns CDR1 MNHEY and CDR2 SVGAGI. CDR3 sequence (DNA): TGTGCCAGCAGTTCTGAGAGGGGGCATGGCTACACCTTC. Translating gives CASSSERGHGYTF.

The rearrangement joins TRBV19 to TRBJ2-2, with 11 nucleotides matching TRBD1. V was clipped by 7 bases and J by 8 bases; unmatched bases: 12. CDR3 length: 16 residues. Germline V lookup: CDR1 LNHDA, CDR2 SQIVND (reference sequence). The CDR3 protein is CASNSIGTGGGGELFF. For the CDR3, the DNA is TGTGCCAGTAACTCAATCGGGACAGGGGGAGGAGGGGAGCTGTTTTTT.

The rearrangement uses TRBV5-5 and TRBJ2-1; TRBD1 might be the D (5 bases). This CDR3 region has 14 residues. Trimming pared 1 base from V and 6 bases from J, leaving 11 bases between. The V gene's germline CDR1 is SGHKS and CDR2 YYEKEE (reference sequence). CDR3 amino acids: CASSLSGAVNEQFF. DNA for the CDR3: TGTGCCAGCAGCTTGAGTGGGGCAGTCAATGAGCAGTTCTTC.

CDR3 sequence (DNA): TGTGCCAGCAGCCAAGGGGGGGCAACGGACAATGAGCAGTTCTTC. Its protein is CASSQGGATDNEQFF. The V and J genes are TRBV4-2 and TRBJ2-1, with D perhaps assigned TRBD1 or TRBD2 (6 bases each). Germline V gives CDR1 LGHNA, CDR2 YNFKEQ. The CDR3 is 15 residues long. Trimming removed 1 base at V and 5 bases at J, with 12 bases between.

This sequence joins TRBV3-1 (or the pseudogene TRBV3-2) and TRBJ1-2, with D unclear. CDR1 LGHDT and CDR2 YNNKEL come from the germline V gene (reference sequence). There are 12 residues in the CDR3. V dropped 2 bases and J dropped 4 bases, with 5 bases sitting between them. The CDR3 coding sequence is TGTGCCAGCAGCCAATCGGGCTATGGCTACACCTTC. This gives the protein CASSQSGYGYTF.

The chain couples TRBV18 to TRBJ1-4, with D hard to call. This CDR3 comprises 11 residues. CDR1 is KGHSH, CDR2 LQKENI, per germline. The ends were cut back, 2 bases at V and 10 bases at J, with 5 bases in the middle. The CDR3 spells CASSPAGKLFF. In DNA, the CDR3 is TGTGCCAGCTCACCAGCGGGAAAACTGTTTTTT.

This clone was recorded a few times. The rearrangement uses TRBV5-4 and TRBJ1-6; TRBD1 might be the D (6 bases). The germline CDR1 and CDR2 sequences are SGHNT and YYREEE (reference sequence). With 0 bases removed from V and 8 bases from J, the gap between germline ends came to 12 bases. CDR3 length: 15 amino acids. The CDR3: CASSLEAGEHSPLHF. In DNA, the CDR3 is TGTGCCAGCAGCTTGGAGGCAGGGGAACATTCACCCCTCCACTTT.

The chain links TRBV19 to TRBJ2-7; D perhaps matches TRBD1 (6 bases). Germline V gene sequence: CDR1 LNHDA, CDR2 SQIVND (reference sequence). With 2 bases removed from V and 6 bases from J, the gap between germline ends came to 11 bases. The CDR3 consists of 13 residues. This chain's CDR3 is CASSISRGSEQYF. The DNA for the CDR3 is TGTGCCAGTAGTATATCCAGGGGTTCCGAGCAGTACTTC.

The chain uses TRBV9 and TRBJ2-7, with 8 nucleotides matching TRBD1. The CDR3 runs to 16 residues. V dropped 3 bases and J dropped 0; count of bases not matched to a gene: 8. The germline CDR1 and CDR2 sequences are SGDLS and YYNGEE. CDR3 nucleotides: TGTGCCAGCAGCGGAGGCACCGGGACAGGCTCCTACGAGCAGTACTTC. Translating it yields CASSGGTGTGSYEQYF.

The gene calls are TRBV7-9 and TRBJ1-3; TRBD1 agrees at 9 bases. Germline assignment: CDR1 SEHNR and CDR2 FQNEAQ (reference sequence). The CDR3 sequence is 16 residues long. V shed 6 bases, J shed 2 bases, and the junction held 8 bases outside the gene matches. The chain's CDR3 is CASRRPTGGTGNTIYF. As DNA, the CDR3 is TGTGCCAGCAGGCGTCCAACAGGGGGCACTGGAAACACCATATATTTT.

This clone was observed a single time. For the CDR3, the DNA is TGTGCCACAGCCATCTCAGGGTACTACAATGAGCAGTTCTTC. It is translated as CATAISGYYNEQFF. This chain connects TRBV19 to TRBJ2-1; a possible D gene is TRBD1 (5 bases). CDR3 size: 14 residues. The germline V gene encodes CDR1 LNHDA and CDR2 SQIVND (reference sequence). V was trimmed by 10 bases and J by 3 bases, leaving 16 bases between them.

This clone was observed a few times. In DNA, the CDR3 is TGTGCCAGCAGCTCAATGACAGGGCCTAATGAAAAACTGTTTTTT. This sequence encodes CASSSMTGPNEKLFF. The chain uses TRBV28 and TRBJ1-4, with 7 bases lining up with TRBD1. The germline V gene encodes CDR1 MDHEN and CDR2 SYDVKM. The ends lost 6 bases at V and 3 bases at J; junction bases unmatched: 7. The CDR3 length is 15 residues.

This chain connects TRBV12-3 or TRBV12-4 to TRBJ2-7; tentatively, D is TRBD2 (6 bases). The CDR3 contains 13 residues. V lost 8 bases to trimming and J lost 2 bases, with 13 bases between them. CDR3 DNA sequence: TGTGCCAGCTCCGGTTGGAGGGCCTACGAGCAGTACTTC. Translating it yields CASSGWRAYEQYF.